This is a list of T cell receptor beta chains from one sample in a study of T cell responses to AZD1222 COVID-19 vaccine. Clones were sequenced by immunoSEQ multiplex PCR, and TCRdb holds only the in-frame ones, with some missing. This table holds 100,000 to 150,000 clones, roughly 88% found once. Specimen: peripheral blood, collected on day 0 of AZD1222 vaccination. The receptor set was obtained from an adult in good health. Both conserved end residues are trimmed from each CDR3. Each record gives: V gene, J gene, CDR3 protein.

v_gene: TRBV11-2
j_gene: TRBJ2-1
CDR3aa: ASSPVRGIFYNEQF

v_gene: TRBV11-1
j_gene: TRBJ2-1
CDR3aa: ASSLRVSYNEQF

v_gene: TRBV4-1
j_gene: TRBJ1-6
CDR3aa: ASSQTQGNSPLH

v_gene: TRBV6-5
j_gene: TRBJ1-1
CDR3aa: ASSHLRGANTEAF

v_gene: TRBV29-1
j_gene: TRBJ2-5
CDR3aa: SVVEAGETQY

v_gene: TRBV6-5
j_gene: TRBJ1-2
CDR3aa: ASSPRQGTNYGYT

v_gene: TRBV9
j_gene: TRBJ1-6
CDR3aa: ASSVGDRGNSPLH

v_gene: TRBV10-3
j_gene: TRBJ1-1
CDR3aa: AISDPGTQNTEAF

v_gene: TRBV9
j_gene: TRBJ2-5
CDR3aa: ASSVATGVETQY

v_gene: TRBV5-8
j_gene: TRBJ2-3
CDR3aa: ASSLALTSGGAESTDTQY

v_gene: TRBV18
j_gene: TRBJ2-5
CDR3aa: ASSITGYETQY

v_gene: TRBV5-4
j_gene: TRBJ1-2
CDR3aa: ASSSGGQTNYGYT

v_gene: TRBV6-5
j_gene: TRBJ1-6
CDR3aa: ASSLGDGLTPLH

v_gene: TRBV6-5
j_gene: TRBJ1-1
CDR3aa: ASSFPDRGDTEAF

v_gene: TRBV4-1
j_gene: TRBJ2-3
CDR3aa: ASSQGAQTFTDTQY

v_gene: TRBV9
j_gene: TRBJ2-3
CDR3aa: ASSPRINTDTQY

v_gene: TRBV7-2
j_gene: TRBJ2-6
CDR3aa: ASSLAESPGANVLT

v_gene: TRBV6-2/TRBV6-3
j_gene: TRBJ2-7
CDR3aa: ASSFGLAGAYEQY

v_gene: TRBV7-2
j_gene: TRBJ1-2
CDR3aa: ASSPDRAGYT

v_gene: TRBV19
j_gene: TRBJ1-5
CDR3aa: ASTSEPASSNQPQH

v_gene: TRBV5-1
j_gene: TRBJ1-6
CDR3aa: ASSLVVGVGQGNSPLH

v_gene: TRBV5-4
j_gene: TRBJ2-1
CDR3aa: ASSAGTGGYNEQF

v_gene: TRBV7-2
j_gene: TRBJ2-1
CDR3aa: ASSLVWTSGVYNEQF

v_gene: TRBV12-3/TRBV12-4
j_gene: TRBJ1-1
CDR3aa: ASRGTGEAF

v_gene: TRBV5-4
j_gene: TRBJ2-7
CDR3aa: ASSLSLGAYEQY

v_gene: TRBV3-1/TRBV3-2
j_gene: TRBJ2-5
CDR3aa: ASSQRRNQETQY

v_gene: TRBV28
j_gene: TRBJ2-7
CDR3aa: ATQGYEQY

v_gene: TRBV13
j_gene: TRBJ1-2
CDR3aa: ASSFQFQESYGYT

v_gene: TRBV11-2
j_gene: TRBJ2-6
CDR3aa: ASSPFGGANVLT

v_gene: TRBV4-2
j_gene: TRBJ2-1
CDR3aa: ASSQDRGGPDNEQF

v_gene: TRBV7-9
j_gene: TRBJ1-4
CDR3aa: ASSLARGLSNEKLF

v_gene: TRBV4-3
j_gene: TRBJ2-7
CDR3aa: ASSQDAGTGGPYEQY

v_gene: TRBV7-9
j_gene: TRBJ2-3
CDR3aa: ASSSALYSSGGADTQY

v_gene: TRBV9
j_gene: TRBJ2-3
CDR3aa: ASSVDYSPPDTQY

v_gene: TRBV9
j_gene: TRBJ1-1
CDR3aa: ASSVGKSGEAF

v_gene: TRBV29-1
j_gene: TRBJ2-5
CDR3aa: SVDEAFQETQY

v_gene: TRBV7-2
j_gene: TRBJ1-1
CDR3aa: ASSSSRGLSGEAF

v_gene: TRBV14
j_gene: TRBJ2-2
CDR3aa: ASSRMGRELF

v_gene: TRBV27
j_gene: TRBJ1-2
CDR3aa: ASSPTGVANYGYT

v_gene: TRBV2
j_gene: TRBJ2-5
CDR3aa: ASSEAGQGIGETQY

v_gene: TRBV7-9
j_gene: TRBJ2-2
CDR3aa: ASSWTGDTGELF

v_gene: TRBV10-3
j_gene: TRBJ2-7
CDR3aa: AISLNYEQY

v_gene: TRBV19
j_gene: TRBJ2-5
CDR3aa: ASSMRWQYQETQY

v_gene: TRBV2
j_gene: TRBJ1-5
CDR3aa: ASRLQGGGQPQH

v_gene: TRBV5-1
j_gene: TRBJ1-1
CDR3aa: ASQPGTAHTRAF

v_gene: TRBV5-5
j_gene: TRBJ2-7
CDR3aa: ASSLVAYEQY

v_gene: TRBV6-5
j_gene: TRBJ1-5
CDR3aa: ASRRTAISDQH

v_gene: TRBV6-1
j_gene: TRBJ2-3
CDR3aa: ASSDRVYTSTDTQY

v_gene: TRBV7-8
j_gene: TRBJ1-6
CDR3aa: ASSSTGLGNSPLH

v_gene: TRBV6-1
j_gene: TRBJ2-3
CDR3aa: ASSEQGRSTDTQY

v_gene: TRBV9
j_gene: TRBJ2-5
CDR3aa: ASSIRDKETQY

v_gene: TRBV5-1
j_gene: TRBJ2-1
CDR3aa: ASSLDSSTNEQF

v_gene: TRBV18
j_gene: TRBJ2-1
CDR3aa: ASSPPWDRGNEQF

v_gene: TRBV6-5
j_gene: TRBJ2-3
CDR3aa: ASSYSGLSTDTQY

v_gene: TRBV7-9
j_gene: TRBJ2-1
CDR3aa: ASSLYRLAGTYNEQF